This T cell receptor beta chain originates from a study of blood T cell repertoires in COVID-19. Germline assignment: CDR1 DFQATT and CDR2 SNEGSKA (reference sequence). The CDR3 sequence is 11 residues long. V was pared by 5 bases and J by 3 bases, with 8 bases between. Only in-frame clones appear in the TCRdb table, and some are missing; sequencing was by immunoSEQ multiplex PCR. This sample has fewer than 250,000 clones; roughly 86% occur once, and the top ten carry 3%. This receptor was identified in a man aged 55-75 years with acute or convalescent COVID-19. Sequenced input: peripheral blood. The chain couples TRBV20-1 to TRBJ2-7; D is possibly TRBD1 (6 bases). Here the CDR3 DNA reads TGCAGTGCTTACAGGGACTACGAGCAGTACTTC. Protein: CSAYRDYEQYF.